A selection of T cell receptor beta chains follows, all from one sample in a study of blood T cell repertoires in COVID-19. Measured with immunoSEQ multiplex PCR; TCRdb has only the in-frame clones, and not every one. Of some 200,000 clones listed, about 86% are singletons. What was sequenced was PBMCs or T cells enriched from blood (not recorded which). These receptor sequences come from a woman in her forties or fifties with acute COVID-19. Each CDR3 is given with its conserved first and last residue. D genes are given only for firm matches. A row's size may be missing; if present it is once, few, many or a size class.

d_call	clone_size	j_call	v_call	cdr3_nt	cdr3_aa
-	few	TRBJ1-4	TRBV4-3	TGCGCCAGCAGCCAAGATCCCCAGGGCACTGAAAAACTGTTTTTT	CASSQDPQGTEKLFF
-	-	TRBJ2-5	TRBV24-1	TGTGCCACCAGTGATTCAATGGGACACGCCGTCCAAGAGACCCAGTACTTC	CATSDSMGHAVQETQYF
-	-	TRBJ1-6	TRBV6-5	TGTGCCAGCAGTTACCCTGGACAGAATTCACCCCTCCACTTT	CASSYPGQNSPLHF
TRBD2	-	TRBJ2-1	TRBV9	TGTGCCAGCAGCGGCGGAGCGGGAGGTTCCGCTAACAATGAGCAGTTCTTC	CASSGGAGGSANNEQFF
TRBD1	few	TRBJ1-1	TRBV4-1	TGCGCCAGCAGCCCTGGACAGGGGGGGAAGAACACTGAAGCTTTCTTT	CASSPGQGGKNTEAFF
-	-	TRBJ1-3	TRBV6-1	TGTGCCAGCAGTGAACGGGGGGATTACTCTGGAAACACCATATATTTT	CASSERGDYSGNTIYF
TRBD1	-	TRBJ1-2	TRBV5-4	TGTGCCAGCAGCTCGACGACAGGGTTCCAGGTCTACACCTTC	CASSSTTGFQVYTF
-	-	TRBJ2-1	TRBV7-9	TGTGCCAGCAGCTCCCCCGGCGGTAGATACAATGAGCAGTTCTTC	CASSSPGGRYNEQFF
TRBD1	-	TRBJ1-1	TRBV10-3	TGTGCCATCAGTGCAGTTTCCGGACAGGGAAAGAACACTGAAGCTTTCTTT	CAISAVSGQGKNTEAFF
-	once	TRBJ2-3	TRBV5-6	TGTGCCAGCAGCCGCCGTGGGGCAGCTGATACGCAGTATTTT	CASSRRGAADTQYF
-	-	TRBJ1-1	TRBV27	TGTGCCAGCAGTTCATCTAGGACAAGTGGGAACACTGAAGCTTTCTTT	CASSSSRTSGNTEAFF
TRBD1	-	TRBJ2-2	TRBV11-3	TGTGCCAGCAGCTTAGGTGGACAGGGTTCCGGGGAGCTGTTTTTT	CASSLGGQGSGELFF
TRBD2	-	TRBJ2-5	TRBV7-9	TGTGCCAGCAGCTCGATAGCGGGGATTAAAGAGACCCAGTACTTC	CASSSIAGIKETQYF
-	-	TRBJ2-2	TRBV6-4	TGTGCCAGCGGGAGAGGGCCAGCGAACACCGGGGAGCTGTTTTTT	CASGRGPANTGELFF
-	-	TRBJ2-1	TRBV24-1	TGTGCCACCAGTGCTTACCGAGGGAATGAGCAGTTCTTC	CATSAYRGNEQFF
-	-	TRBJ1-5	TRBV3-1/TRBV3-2	TGTGCCAGCAGCCGCCGACAGGTTGATCAGCCCCAGCATTTT	CASSRRQVDQPQHF
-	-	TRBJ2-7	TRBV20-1	TGCAGTGCTAGGCTGGGGCTCGAGCAGTACTTC	CSARLGLEQYF
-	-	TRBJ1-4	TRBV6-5	TGTGCCAGCAGCCTACAGGGAGACAACTATGAAAAACTGTTTTTT	CASSLQGDNYEKLFF
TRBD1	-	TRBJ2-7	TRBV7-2	TGTGCCAGCAGCTTACATGGGGCAATAGGACAGGGTCTATACGAGCAGTACTTC	CASSLHGAIGQGLYEQYF
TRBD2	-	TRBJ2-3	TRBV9	TGTGCCAGCAGCGTAGGCGTAGCGGGGGCCCTCACAGATACGCAGTATTTT	CASSVGVAGALTDTQYF
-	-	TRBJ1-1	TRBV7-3	TGTGCCAGCAGCTTCGGCGGGAACACTGAAGCTTTCTTT	CASSFGGNTEAFF
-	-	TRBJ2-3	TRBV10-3	TGTGCCATCAACGAACCGACTATAAATACGCAGTATTTT	CAINEPTINTQYF
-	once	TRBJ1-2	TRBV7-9	TGTGCCAGCAGCTTAGACCGACTGTATGGCTACACCTTC	CASSLDRLYGYTF
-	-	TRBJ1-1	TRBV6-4	TGTGCCAGCAGTGTTATGGGGGGGACTGAAGCTTTCTTT	CASSVMGGTEAFF
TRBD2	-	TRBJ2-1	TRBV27	TGTGCCAGCAGTACCCTTAGCGGGGGAACATACAATGAGCAGTTCTTC	CASSTLSGGTYNEQFF